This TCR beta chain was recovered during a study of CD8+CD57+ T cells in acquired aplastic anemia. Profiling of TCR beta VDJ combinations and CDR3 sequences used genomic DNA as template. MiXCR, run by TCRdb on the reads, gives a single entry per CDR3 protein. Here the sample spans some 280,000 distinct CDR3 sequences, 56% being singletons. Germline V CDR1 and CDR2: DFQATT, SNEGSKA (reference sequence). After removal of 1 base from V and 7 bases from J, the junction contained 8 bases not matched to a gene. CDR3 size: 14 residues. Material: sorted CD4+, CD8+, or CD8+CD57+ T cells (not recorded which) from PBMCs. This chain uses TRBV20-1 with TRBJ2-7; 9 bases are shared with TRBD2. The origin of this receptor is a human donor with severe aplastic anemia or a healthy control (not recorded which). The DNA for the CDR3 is TGCAGTGCTAGAGTACAGGGCGGGGGGGGAGAGCAGTACTTC. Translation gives CSARVQGGGGEQYF.